The 29 T cell receptor beta chains in this list originate from one sample, sequenced in a study of blood T cells in healthy people across ages. For the second PCR, which ran for roughly 7 to 11 cycles, a sample-barcoded 5' primer and a J-beta primer mix were used. TCRdb re-analysed the 5' RACE reads in MiXCR, keeping a single row per CDR3 protein. The sample contains approximately 820,000 distinct CDR3 sequences, 40% to 50% of which appear only once. Sequences were obtained from blood. The receptors originated from a man in his sixties in good health.

This clonotype was seen a handful of times. The chain employs TRBV5-1 and TRBJ2-5, with TRBD2 identical over 7 bases. The CDR3 totals 14 residues. Germline V CDR1 and CDR2: SGHRS, YFSETQ. The trim removed 0 bases at V and 5 bases at J, leaving 4 bases unmatched. The CDR3 spells CASSLALAVETQYF. As DNA, the CDR3 is TGCGCCAGCAGCTTGGCGCTAGCGGTGGAGACCCAGTACTTC.

The chain combines TRBV7-9 with TRBJ2-5; D might be TRBD2 (5 bases). Germline V CDR1 and CDR2: SEHNR, FQNEAQ (reference sequence). The CDR3 spans 15 residues. Trimming cost V 2 bases and J 2 bases, with 12 bases left between them. CDR3 sequence (DNA): TGTGCCAGCAGCTTAACGCTCGGGGATCAAGAGACCCAGTACTTC. This sequence encodes CASSLTLGDQETQYF.

This clonotype has just a few counts. The rearrangement joins TRBV20-1 to TRBJ2-7; no clear D. The ends were cut back, 6 bases at V and 0 bases at J, with 12 bases in the middle. Per germline, CDR1 DFQATT and CDR2 SNEGSKA (reference sequence). This CDR3 has 13 amino acids. CDR3 bases: TGCAGTGCCCACAAGCCCGACTCCTACGAGCAGTACTTC. Protein sequence: CSAHKPDSYEQYF.

The V gene is TRBV7-2, the J gene TRBJ2-7; a weak D match, TRBD1 (5 bases). CDR1 is SGHTA and CDR2 is FQGNSA in the germline V gene. V shed 4 bases and J shed 3 bases, with 19 bases lying between them. The CDR3 has 16 amino acids. CDR3 sequence: CASSSPRAGLLYEQYF. The CDR3 coding sequence is TGTGCCAGCAGCTCCCCCCGGGCAGGGCTTCTCTACGAGCAGTACTTC. Supplemented by reference TRBV7-2 and TRBJ2-7, the full variable domain reads GAGVSQSPSNKVTEKGKDVELRCDPISGHTALYWYRQSLGQGLEFLIYFQGNSAPDKSGLPSDRFSAERTGGSVSTLTIQRTQQEDSAVYLCASSSPRAGLLYEQYFGPGTRLTVT.

The chain links TRBV6-1 to TRBJ2-3; the match to TRBD2 covers 9 bases. CDR3 length: 16 residues. Germline V lookup: CDR1 MNHNS, CDR2 SASEGT. Trimming removed 3 bases from V and 3 bases from J; junction bases left unmatched: 7. The DNA of the CDR3 is TGTGCCAGCAGTGAGGCGGGCGGGGGGGCAACAGATACGCAGTATTTT. Translated: CASSEAGGGATDTQYF.

About this clonotype: A read error may account for a junction end that differs from germline. The CDR3 reads CASSDFVRGNQPRHF. Here the CDR3 DNA reads TGTGCCAGCAGTGACTTCGTGAGGGGCAATCAGCCCCGGCATTTT. J is TRBJ1-5 and V is TRBV2, with D perhaps matching TRBD1 (5 bases). From germline, CDR1 is SNHLY and CDR2 FYNNEI. The CDR3 extends over 15 amino acids.

This clonotype was detected only once. This chain links TRBV20-1 with TRBJ2-1, with 12 nucleotides matching TRBD1. Germline assignment: CDR1 DFQATT and CDR2 SNEGSKA (reference sequence). With V trimmed by 5 bases and J by 10 bases, 15 bases remained unmatched. The CDR3 runs 16 residues. The CDR3 DNA is TGCAGTGCTCCTCTTACCCGGGACAGGGGGCCCTACGAGCAGTTCTTC. Amino acid sequence: CSAPLTRDRGPYEQFF.

This clonotype was recorded once. The gene calls are TRBV4-1 and TRBJ1-4; no clear D. Per germline, CDR1 MGHRA and CDR2 YSYEKL. The V end lost 3 bases, the J end lost 5 bases, and 22 bases lay between the germline ends. The CDR3 covers 18 residues. The CDR3 loop is CASSQMGGSPMRNEKLFF. CDR3 nucleotide sequence: TGCGCCAGCAGCCAGATGGGAGGCAGCCCGATGAGAAATGAAAAACTGTTTTTT.

Comments on this clonotype: This may be a read error: a much more frequent sequence differs by one nucleotide. The gene calls are TRBV5-1 and TRBJ2-3; the D is unclear. This CDR3 region has 11 residues. Germline assignment: CDR1 SGHRS and CDR2 YFSETQ. With 3 bases removed from V and 6 bases from J, the gap between germline ends came to 5 bases. Here the CDR3 reads CASSSEDTQYF. For the CDR3, the DNA is TGCGCCAGCAGCTCGGAGGATACGCAGTATTTT.

The rearrangement links TRBV7-2 to TRBJ2-7, with TRBD1 identical over 7 bases. The CDR3 has 16 amino acids. From germline, CDR1 is SGHTA and CDR2 FQGNSA. V gave up 1 base and J gave up 7 bases; unmatched junction bases: 13. CDR3 loop: CASSLGGRGNYNEQYF. The DNA for the CDR3 is TGTGCCAGCAGCTTAGGTGGCAGGGGGAACTACAATGAGCAGTACTTC.

The chain has TRBV18 and TRBJ2-1; 12 nucleotides agree with TRBD2. There are 17 residues in the CDR3. Per germline, CDR1 KGHSH and CDR2 LQKENI. Losses at the gene ends were 3 bases for V and 10 bases for J; bases not matched to a gene: 13. CDR3 loop: CASSPTSGGGSSYEQFF. The CDR3, as DNA: TGTGCCAGCTCACCGACTAGCGGGGGAGGGAGCTCCTACGAGCAGTTCTTC.

This clonotype was found a few times. The rearrangement joins TRBV7-2 to TRBJ1-4; D not resolved. Trimming took 5 bases from V and 0 from J, leaving 10 bases between them. The CDR3 consists of 15 residues. Germline V gene lookup returns CDR1 SGHTA and CDR2 FQGNSA. CDR3 in amino acids: CASSPGPSTNEKLFF. CDR3 in DNA: TGTGCCAGCAGCCCCGGACCTTCAACTAATGAAAAACTGTTTTTT.

The chain has TRBV4-3 and TRBJ2-6, with TRBD2 identical over 11 bases. This CDR3 region has 20 residues. Germline V gives CDR1 LGHNA, CDR2 YSLEER. V dropped 0 bases and J dropped 0; count of bases not matched to a gene: 7. The CDR3 DNA is TGCGCCAGCAGCCAAGAGGCTAGCGGGGGGATTTACTCTGGGGCCAACGTCCTGACTTTC. Translated: CASSQEASGGIYSGANVLTF.

The chain recombines TRBV30 with TRBJ2-7; perhaps TRBD2 as D (5 bases). The V and J ends lost 5 bases and 2 bases respectively, with 10 bases between them. This CDR3 contains 12 residues. Germline assignment: CDR1 GTSNPN and CDR2 SVGIG (reference sequence). The CDR3 DNA reads TGTGCCTGGGGAGGTTTGACCTACGAGCAGTACTTC. This encodes CAWGGLTYEQYF.

The chain links TRBV20-1 to TRBJ2-7; 10 bases are a match to TRBD2. Germline V gene lookup returns CDR1 DFQATT and CDR2 SNEGSKA (reference sequence). J was trimmed by 4 bases and V by 1 base; bases with no gene match: 7. This CDR3 spans 15 amino acids. The CDR3 bases are TGCAGTGCTAGAGTCCCGCTAGCGGGGGAATACGAGCAGTACTTC. Encoded protein: CSARVPLAGEYEQYF.

V usage is TRBV6-2 or TRBV6-3 and J usage is TRBJ2-5; D is ambiguous. Trimming left V 4 bases short and J 11 bases short, with 8 bases between. Germline V gives CDR1 MNHEY, CDR2 SVGEGT. This CDR3 is built from 10 residues. As DNA, the CDR3 is TGTGCCAGCAGTTGGGATCCGCAGTACTTC. This gives the protein CASSWDPQYF.

The rearrangement uses TRBV4-3 and TRBJ1-4; D is perhaps TRBD1 (5 bases). The CDR3 extends over 15 amino acids. Germline V gene sequence: CDR1 LGHNA, CDR2 YSLEER. V was cut by 6 bases and J by 0 bases, with 11 bases left in between. The CDR3 nucleotides are TGCGCCAGCAGGGGGGGATCTACAACTAATGAAAAACTGTTTTTT. Protein sequence: CASRGGSTTNEKLFF.

This clonotype has just a few counts. This chain uses TRBV7-3 with TRBJ2-5, with 9 bases identical to TRBD2. Germline-derived CDR1 and CDR2 are SGHTA and FQGTGA. The CDR3 sequence is 15 residues long. The J segment lost 2 bases and the V segment lost 1 base, leaving 2 bases of the junction unmatched. CDR3 protein: CASSLSSGGQETQYF. DNA of the CDR3: TGTGCCAGCAGCTTAAGTAGCGGGGGTCAAGAGACCCAGTACTTC.

This rearrangement joins TRBV11-3 to TRBJ2-5, with 7 bases identical to TRBD1. The CDR3 spans 15 residues. After removal of 7 bases from V and 2 bases from J, the junction contained 10 bases not matched to a gene. The V gene's germline CDR1 is SGHNT and CDR2 YENEEA. The CDR3 sequence: CASNEGAAHQETQYF. The CDR3 nucleotides read TGTGCCAGCAACGAGGGGGCGGCTCATCAAGAGACCCAGTACTTC.

V gene TRBV28 combines with J gene TRBJ2-5; 9 nucleotides agree with TRBD2. Germline assignment: CDR1 MDHEN and CDR2 SYDVKM. CDR3 length: 16 residues. With 1 base clipped from V and 2 bases from J, the junction kept 5 bases outside the gene matches. The CDR3 DNA reads TGTGCCAGCAGTTTATTTCGCGGGGGGGATCAAGAGACCCAGTACTTC. It specifies CASSLFRGGDQETQYF.

The chain couples TRBV4-3 to TRBJ1-1, with a possible D match to TRBD1 (6 bases). This CDR3 contains 15 residues. V shed 0 bases and J shed 3 bases, with 11 bases lying between them. Germline CDR1 LGHNA, CDR2 YSLEER. CDR3 protein: CASSQDLGGHTEAFF. DNA of the CDR3: TGCGCCAGCAGCCAAGATCTGGGGGGCCACACTGAAGCTTTCTTT.

Of note for this clonotype: The junction departs from the called germline gene at one end, perhaps through a read error. The V and J genes are TRBV4-3 and TRBJ1-4; a possible D gene is TRBD1 (5 bases). Germline values: CDR1 LGHNA, CDR2 YSLEER. The CDR3 runs 16 residues. The CDR3 region has the DNA TGCGCTAGCAGCCAAGATCGAGCAGGGAGGAATGAAAAACTGTTTTTT. It codes for CASSQDRAGRNEKLFF.

This clonotype was detected only a few times. The rearrangement uses TRBV6-5 and TRBJ2-2, with D uncertain. Trimming pared 5 bases from V and 6 bases from J, leaving 10 bases between. Germline assignment: CDR1 MNHEY and CDR2 SVGAGI. This CDR3 has 13 amino acids. For the CDR3, the DNA is TGTGCCAGCAGTGCGTTATGGGCCGGGGAGCTGTTTTTT. Amino acids: CASSALWAGELFF.

This chain joins TRBV3-1 and TRBJ1-2; no clear D. Trimming stripped 1 base from V and 2 bases from J, with 8 bases between. The germline gives CDR1 LGHDT, CDR2 YNNKEL (reference sequence). There are 14 residues in the CDR3. Here the CDR3 reads CASSQVGPNYGYTF. The CDR3 DNA follows: TGTGCCAGCAGCCAAGTAGGGCCCAACTATGGCTACACCTTC.

This clonotype has at least ten counts. The J gene is TRBJ2-7, the V gene TRBV7-2; 9 nucleotides line up with TRBD1. CDR1 is SGHTA, CDR2 FQGNSA, per germline. The CDR3 spans 13 residues. Trimming took 5 bases from V and 2 from J; bases not matched to a gene: 1. The CDR3, as DNA: TGTGCCAGCAGCCGACAGGGGGCCTACGAGCAGTACTTC. Protein: CASSRQGAYEQYF. The full variable domain, with the rest looked up from reference TRBV7-2 and TRBJ2-7, is GAGVSQSPSNKVTEKGKDVELRCDPISGHTALYWYRQSLGQGLEFLIYFQGNSAPDKSGLPSDRFSAERTGGSVSTLTIQRTQQEDSAVYLCASSRQGAYEQYFGPGTRLTVT.

This clonotype has at least ten counts. The chain employs TRBV4-1 and TRBJ2-5; TRBD2 is a possible D gene (5 bases). Germline CDR1 reads MGHRA; CDR2 reads YSYEKL. Deletions cut 4 bases from V and 4 bases from J, with 10 bases between. CDR3 length equals 13 residues. The CDR3 reads CASSRGGVETQYF. As DNA, the CDR3 is TGCGCCAGCAGCCGAGGAGGAGTAGAGACCCAGTACTTC.

The chain has TRBV20-1 and TRBJ2-3; 11 bases are shared with TRBD2. Germline lookup yields CDR1 DFQATT and CDR2 SNEGSKA (reference sequence). J was trimmed by 2 bases and V by 6 bases; bases with no gene match: 16. The CDR3 is 18 amino acids. The chain's CDR3 is CSAIDRTVLAGVTDTQYF. The CDR3 DNA is TGCAGTGCCATCGACAGGACGGTACTAGCGGGGGTCACAGATACGCAGTATTTT.

This clonotype has just a few counts. In nucleotides, the CDR3 is TGTGCCAGCAGTTCTCATTCTGGACAGTCCGAATCCTACGAGCAGTACTTC. Encoded protein: CASSSHSGQSESYEQYF. The chain is built from TRBV6-2 or TRBV6-3 and TRBJ2-7, with a possible D match to TRBD1 (6 bases). This CDR3 contains 17 residues. Germline V gene lookup returns CDR1 MNHEY and CDR2 SVGEGT. Trimming took 4 bases from V and 1 from J, leaving 20 bases between them.

This chain uses TRBV6-6 with TRBJ2-5; 11 bases line up with TRBD1. Trimming at V came to 6 bases and at J to 5 bases, leaving 8 bases not matched to a gene. From germline, CDR1 is MNHNY and CDR2 SVGAGI (reference sequence). The CDR3 runs to 15 residues. CDR3 coding DNA: TGTGCCAGCAGCACCGGACAGGGGGCTGGGGAGACCCAGTACTTC. Translating gives CASSTGQGAGETQYF.